This T cell receptor beta chain was observed in a study of T cell responses to AZD1222 COVID-19 vaccine. Study observations and caveats: A mostly white British donor set with more females was recruited, and clonal diversity was possibly underestimated.

In regard to this clone: Its antigen is not known.

Assay: immunoSEQ multiplex PCR; the TCRdb copy retains only in-frame clones and omits some. Seen here are roughly 100,000 clones, more than 70% observed once, and the top ten hold about 18%. This CDR3 is built from 13 residues. The V end was cut by 3 bases, the J end by 9 bases, with 14 bases between. Germline loops: CDR1 LGHNT, CDR2 FRNRAP. The chain is built from TRBV12-5 and TRBJ1-2; D ambiguous. The clonotype originates from an adult in good health. Sample: peripheral blood, taken on day 0 of AZD1222 vaccination. As DNA, the CDR3 is TGTGCTAGTGGTTTAAGCGGTGGTTCAAGCTACACCTTC. Translation: CASGLSGGSSYTF.